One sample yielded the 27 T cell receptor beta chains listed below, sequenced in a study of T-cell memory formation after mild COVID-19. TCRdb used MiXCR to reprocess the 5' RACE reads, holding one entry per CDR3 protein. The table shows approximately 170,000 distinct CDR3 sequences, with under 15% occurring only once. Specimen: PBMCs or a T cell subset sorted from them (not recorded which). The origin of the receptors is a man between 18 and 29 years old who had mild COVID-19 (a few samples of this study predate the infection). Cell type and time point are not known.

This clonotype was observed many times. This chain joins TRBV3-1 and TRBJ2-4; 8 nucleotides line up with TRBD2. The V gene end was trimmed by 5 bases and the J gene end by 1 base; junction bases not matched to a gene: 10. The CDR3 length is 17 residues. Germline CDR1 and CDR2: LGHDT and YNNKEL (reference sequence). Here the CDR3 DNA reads TGTGCCAGCAGCTCAAATGACGGGGGGGCCGCCAAAAACATTCAGTACTTC. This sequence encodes CASSSNDGGAAKNIQYF. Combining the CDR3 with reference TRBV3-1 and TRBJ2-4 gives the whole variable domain DTAVSQTPKYLVTQMGNDKSIKCEQNLGHDTMYWYKQDSKKFLKIMFSYNNKELIINETVPNRFSPKSPDKAHLNLHINSLELGDSAVYFCASSSNDGGAAKNIQYFGAGTRLSVL.

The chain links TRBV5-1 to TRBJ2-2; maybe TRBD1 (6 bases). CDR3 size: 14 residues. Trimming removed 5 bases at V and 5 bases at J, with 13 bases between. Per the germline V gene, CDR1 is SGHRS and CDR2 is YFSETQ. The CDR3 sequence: CASRTQGETGELFF. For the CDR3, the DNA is TGCGCCAGCAGAACACAGGGTGAAACCGGGGAGCTGTTTTTT.

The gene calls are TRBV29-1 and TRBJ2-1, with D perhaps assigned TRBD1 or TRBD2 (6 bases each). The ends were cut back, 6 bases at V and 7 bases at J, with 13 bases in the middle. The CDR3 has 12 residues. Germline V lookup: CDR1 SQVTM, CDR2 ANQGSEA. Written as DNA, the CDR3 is TGCAGCGTCCATCGGGGGCGGAATGAGCAGTTCTTC. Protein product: CSVHRGRNEQFF.

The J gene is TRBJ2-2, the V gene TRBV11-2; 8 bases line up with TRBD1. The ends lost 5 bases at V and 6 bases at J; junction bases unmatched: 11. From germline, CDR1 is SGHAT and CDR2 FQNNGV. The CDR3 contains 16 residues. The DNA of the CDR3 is TGTGCCAGCAGCCCCCTCTCGACAGGGGCGGCCGGGGAGCTGTTTTTT. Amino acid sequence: CASSPLSTGAAGELFF.

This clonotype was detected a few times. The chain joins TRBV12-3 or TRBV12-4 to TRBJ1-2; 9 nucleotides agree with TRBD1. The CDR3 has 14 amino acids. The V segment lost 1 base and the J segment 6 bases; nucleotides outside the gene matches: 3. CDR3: CASSLGDRADGYTF. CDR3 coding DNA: TGTGCCAGCAGTTTAGGGGACAGGGCGGATGGCTACACCTTC.

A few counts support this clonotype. The CDR3 DNA reads as TGTGCCAGCAGTGGGGTCCACGAGCAGTACTTC. Translation: CASSGVHEQYF. The chain carries TRBV2 and TRBJ2-7; no reliable D call. The CDR3 spans 11 residues. Germline CDR1 SNHLY, CDR2 FYNNEI. The ends were cut back, 4 bases at V and 5 bases at J, with 6 bases in the middle.

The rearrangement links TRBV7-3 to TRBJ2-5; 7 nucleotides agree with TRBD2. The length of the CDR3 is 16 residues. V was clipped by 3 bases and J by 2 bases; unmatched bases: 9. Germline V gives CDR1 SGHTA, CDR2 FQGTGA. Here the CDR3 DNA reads TGTGCCAGCAGCTTGGCGTCAGCGGGGATTCAAGAGACCCAGTACTTC. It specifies CASSLASAGIQETQYF.

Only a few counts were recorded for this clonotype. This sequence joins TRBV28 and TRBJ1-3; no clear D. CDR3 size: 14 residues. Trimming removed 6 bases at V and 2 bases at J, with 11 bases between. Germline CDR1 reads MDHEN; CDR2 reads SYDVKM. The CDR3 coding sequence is TGTGCCAGCAGACATATCCGGGCTGGAAACACCATATATTTT. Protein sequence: CASRHIRAGNTIYF. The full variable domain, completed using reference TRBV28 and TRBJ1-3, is DVKVTQSSRYLVKRTGEKVFLECVQDMDHENMFWYRQDPGLGLRLIYFSYDVKMKEKGDIPEGYSVSREKKERFSLILESASTNQTSMYLCASRHIRAGNTIYFGEGSWLTVV.

This CDR3 reads CASSHLPGQGTYEQYF. In nucleotides, the CDR3 is TGTGCCAGCAGCCACCTTCCGGGACAGGGGACCTACGAGCAGTACTTC. The gene calls are TRBV3-1 and TRBJ2-7; 10 bases agree with TRBD1. The CDR3 consists of 16 residues. V was pared by 3 bases and J by 2 bases, with 7 bases of the junction left unmatched. Germline assignment: CDR1 LGHDT and CDR2 YNNKEL (reference sequence).

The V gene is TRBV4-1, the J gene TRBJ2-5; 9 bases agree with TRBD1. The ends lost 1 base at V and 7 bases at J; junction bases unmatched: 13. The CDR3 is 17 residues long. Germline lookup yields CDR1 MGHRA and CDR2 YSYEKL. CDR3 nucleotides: TGCGCCAGCAGCCAAGCGGGGACAGGGCCCTCAGGGTGGACCCAGTACTTC. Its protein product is CASSQAGTGPSGWTQYF.

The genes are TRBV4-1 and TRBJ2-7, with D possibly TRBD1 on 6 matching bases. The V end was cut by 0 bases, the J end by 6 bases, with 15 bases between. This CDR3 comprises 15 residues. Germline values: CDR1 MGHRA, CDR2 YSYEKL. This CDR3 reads CASSQDLALGGEQYV. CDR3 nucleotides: TGCGCCAGCAGCCAAGATTTGGCACTAGGGGGCGAGCAGTACGTC.

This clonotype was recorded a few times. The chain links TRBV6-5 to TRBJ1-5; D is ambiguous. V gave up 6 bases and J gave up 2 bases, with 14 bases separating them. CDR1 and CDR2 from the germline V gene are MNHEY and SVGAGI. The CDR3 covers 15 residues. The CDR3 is CASRPGGKRNQPQHF. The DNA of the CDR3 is TGTGCCAGCAGGCCGGGAGGGAAACGCAATCAGCCCCAGCATTTT.

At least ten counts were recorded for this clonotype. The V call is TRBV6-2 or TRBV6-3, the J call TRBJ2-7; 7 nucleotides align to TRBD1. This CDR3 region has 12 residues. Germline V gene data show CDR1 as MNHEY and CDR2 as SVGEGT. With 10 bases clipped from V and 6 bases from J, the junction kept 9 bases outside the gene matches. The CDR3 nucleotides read TGTGCCACCCAGGAGGCAGGGGGCGAGCAGTACGTC. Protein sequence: CATQEAGGEQYV.

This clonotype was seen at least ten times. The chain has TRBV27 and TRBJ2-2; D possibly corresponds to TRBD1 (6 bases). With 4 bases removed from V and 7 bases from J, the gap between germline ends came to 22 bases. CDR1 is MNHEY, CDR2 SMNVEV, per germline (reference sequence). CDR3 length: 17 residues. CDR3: CASSSPETGMGGGELFF. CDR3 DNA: TGTGCCAGCAGTTCGCCGGAAACAGGGATGGGCGGCGGGGAGCTGTTTTTT.

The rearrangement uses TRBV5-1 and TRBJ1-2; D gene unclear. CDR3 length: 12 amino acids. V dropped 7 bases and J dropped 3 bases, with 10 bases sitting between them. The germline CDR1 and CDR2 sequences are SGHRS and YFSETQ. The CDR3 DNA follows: TGCGCCAGCTCCACCCCAGACTATGGCTACACCTTC. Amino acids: CASSTPDYGYTF.

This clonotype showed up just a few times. CDR3 in amino acids: CASSPWTGINEKLFF. The CDR3 region has the DNA TGTGCCAGCAGCCCTTGGACAGGGATTAATGAAAAACTGTTTTTT. This chain connects TRBV7-6 to TRBJ1-4; TRBD1 matches 8 bases. CDR1 SGHVS and CDR2 FNYEAQ come from the germline V gene. CDR3 length: 15 residues. Trimming at V came to 5 bases and at J to 4 bases, leaving 6 bases not matched to a gene.

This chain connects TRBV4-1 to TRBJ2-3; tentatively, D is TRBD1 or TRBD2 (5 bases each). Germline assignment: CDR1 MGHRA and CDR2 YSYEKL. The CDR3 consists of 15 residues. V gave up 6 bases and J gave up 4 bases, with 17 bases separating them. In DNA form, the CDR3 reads TGCGCCAGCAGTCGGGACCTCTACCCTTCAGATACGCAGTATTTT. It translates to CASSRDLYPSDTQYF.

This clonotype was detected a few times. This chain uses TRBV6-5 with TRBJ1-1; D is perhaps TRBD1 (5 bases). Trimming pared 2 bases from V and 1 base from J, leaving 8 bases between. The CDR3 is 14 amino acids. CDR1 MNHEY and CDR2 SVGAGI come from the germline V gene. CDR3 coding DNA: TGTGCCAGCAGTTACCGGACACCGAACACTGAAGCTTTCTTT. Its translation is CASSYRTPNTEAFF.

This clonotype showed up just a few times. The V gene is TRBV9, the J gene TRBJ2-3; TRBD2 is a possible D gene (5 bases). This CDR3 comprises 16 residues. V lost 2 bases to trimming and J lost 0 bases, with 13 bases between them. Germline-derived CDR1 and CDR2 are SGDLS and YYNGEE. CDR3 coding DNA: TGTGCCAGCAGCGTGGGGAGCGGCGCTAGCACAGATACGCAGTATTTT. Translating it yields CASSVGSGASTDTQYF.

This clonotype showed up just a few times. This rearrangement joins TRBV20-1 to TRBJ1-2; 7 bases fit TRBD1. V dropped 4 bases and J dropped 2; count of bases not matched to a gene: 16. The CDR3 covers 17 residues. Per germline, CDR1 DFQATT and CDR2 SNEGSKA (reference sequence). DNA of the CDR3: TGCAGTGCTACCCTACTTCAGACAGGGCGTGGGAACTATGGCTACACCTTC. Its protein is CSATLLQTGRGNYGYTF.

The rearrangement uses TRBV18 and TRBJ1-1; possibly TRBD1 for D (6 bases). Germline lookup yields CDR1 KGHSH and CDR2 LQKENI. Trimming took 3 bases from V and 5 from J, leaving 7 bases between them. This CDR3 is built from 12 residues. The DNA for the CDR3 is TGTGCCAGCTCACCGGACAGTACTGAAGCTTTCTTT. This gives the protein CASSPDSTEAFF.

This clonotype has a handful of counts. CDR3 loop: CASSLDRIKDTQYF. The CDR3 DNA is TGTGCCAGCAGCTTAGACCGGATAAAAGATACGCAGTATTTT. The chain joins TRBV7-2 to TRBJ2-3; D not resolved. The CDR3 covers 14 residues. Trimming shortened V by 1 base and J by 5 bases, and 10 bases separated the two germline ends. CDR1 SGHTA and CDR2 FQGNSA come from the germline V gene. Complete variable domain (other parts from reference TRBV7-2 and TRBJ2-3): GAGVSQSPSNKVTEKGKDVELRCDPISGHTALYWYRQSLGQGLEFLIYFQGNSAPDKSGLPSDRFSAERTGGSVSTLTIQRTQQEDSAVYLCASSLDRIKDTQYFGPGTRLTVL.

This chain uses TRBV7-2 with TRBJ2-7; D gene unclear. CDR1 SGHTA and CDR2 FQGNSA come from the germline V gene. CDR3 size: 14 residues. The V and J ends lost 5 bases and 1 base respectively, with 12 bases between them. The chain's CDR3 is CASSVGPTSYEQYF. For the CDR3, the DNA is TGTGCCAGCAGCGTAGGACCCACTTCCTACGAGCAGTACTTC.

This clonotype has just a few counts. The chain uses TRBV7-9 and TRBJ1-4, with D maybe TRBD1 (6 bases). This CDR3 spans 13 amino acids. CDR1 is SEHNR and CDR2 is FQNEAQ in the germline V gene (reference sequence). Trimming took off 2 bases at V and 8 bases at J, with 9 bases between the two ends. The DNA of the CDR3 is TGTGCCAGCAGCTTAACGACAGGCGAAAAACTGTTTTTT. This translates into CASSLTTGEKLFF.

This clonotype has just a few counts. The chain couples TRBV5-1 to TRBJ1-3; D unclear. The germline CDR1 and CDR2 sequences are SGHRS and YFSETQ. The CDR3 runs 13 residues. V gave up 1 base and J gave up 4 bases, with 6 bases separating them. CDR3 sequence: CASSLSAGNTIYF. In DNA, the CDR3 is TGCGCCAGCAGCTTGAGTGCGGGAAACACCATATATTTT.

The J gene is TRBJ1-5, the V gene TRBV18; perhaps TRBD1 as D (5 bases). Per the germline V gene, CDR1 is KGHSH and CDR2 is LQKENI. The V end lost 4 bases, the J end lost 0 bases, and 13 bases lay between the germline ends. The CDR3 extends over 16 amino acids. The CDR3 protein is CASSQYGGVSNQPQHF. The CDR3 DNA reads TGTGCCAGCTCACAGTATGGGGGGGTTAGCAATCAGCCCCAGCATTTT.

The CDR3 DNA sequence: TGTGCCAGCAGCTCGGGGACACCTAGCACAGATACGCAGTATTTT. Translating gives CASSSGTPSTDTQYF. The V and J genes are TRBV7-2 and TRBJ2-3; tentatively, D is TRBD1 (6 bases). Trimming shortened V by 4 bases and J by 0 bases, and 11 bases separated the two germline ends. Germline CDR1 reads SGHTA; CDR2 reads FQGNSA. This CDR3 has 15 amino acids. The full variable domain, rest sourced from reference TRBV7-2 and TRBJ2-3, is GAGVSQSPSNKVTEKGKDVELRCDPISGHTALYWYRQSLGQGLEFLIYFQGNSAPDKSGLPSDRFSAERTGGSVSTLTIQRTQQEDSAVYLCASSSGTPSTDTQYFGPGTRLTVL.